This TCR beta chain was captured in a study of CD8 T cells in ankylosing spondylitis. MiXCR, run by TCRdb on the 5' RACE reads, gives a single entry per CDR3 protein. Among approximately 400,000 distinct CDR3 sequences, 25% to 30% were seen once, and the ten largest hold 0.89%. Details on this clonotype: What it binds is not known.

The CDR3 sequence is 13 residues long. With 6 bases removed from V and 4 bases from J, the gap between germline ends came to 12 bases. Germline V gene data show CDR1 as MNHNY and CDR2 as SVGAGI (reference sequence). General study points: In ankylosing spondylitis blood, a motif of eight highly homologous TCR beta variants appeared characteristic.

Material: blood, either unsorted or a sorted T cell fraction (not recorded which). The source is a male donor with ankylosing spondylitis. The chain uses TRBV6-6 and TRBJ1-2, with D possibly matching TRBD1 (6 bases). CDR3 DNA sequence: TGTGCCAGCAGCTACCAGGGGACCTATGGCTACACCTTC. Amino acid sequence: CASSYQGTYGYTF.